This TCR beta chain was sequenced during a study of CD8+CD57+ T cells in acquired aplastic anemia. Study-wide context: Isolated CD4+ and CD8+ cells, once sorted, yielded DNA averaging around 3 ug. Overall study results and limits: Patients and controls shared 25 to 30 CD8+ CDR3 sequences, which appeared highly expressed in patients and within their immunodominant clones.

It was patients with CD8+CD57+ cell expansion by flow cytometry who were chosen for sequencing. Every patient had severe acquired aplastic anemia. Patients had received no therapy at the time of blood sampling. Worth noting for this clonotype: Antigen unknown.

There are 14 residues in the CDR3. Trimming at V came to 5 bases and at J to 5 bases, leaving 7 bases not matched to a gene. TCR beta VDJ combinations and CDR3 sequences were profiled from genomic DNA. Each CDR3 protein gets one entry after TCRdb re-called the reads with MiXCR. The sample includes 150,000 to 200,000 distinct CDR3 sequences, under 55% of them seen just once. The chain recombines TRBV12-3 or TRBV12-4 with TRBJ2-7, with 9 nucleotides matching TRBD1. Sequencing was done on a sample of sorted CD4+, CD8+, or CD8+CD57+ T cells (not recorded which) from PBMCs. The source is a human donor with aplastic anemia. Written as DNA, the CDR3 is TGTGCCAGCAGTAACAGGGGGCGCAGGGACGAGCAGTACTTC. Its protein is CASSNRGRRDEQYF.